The 21 T cell receptor beta chains below were found in one sample sequenced in a study of identical twins. TCRdb called the 5' RACE reads again in MiXCR, with one record for every CDR3 protein. The sample lists about 220,000 distinct CDR3 sequences, around a tenth occurring once. The source material was memory (CD45RO+) T cells sorted from blood. The receptors stem from a woman in her late teens or twenties in good health.

This chain links TRBV7-6 with TRBJ1-1; D is possibly TRBD1 (6 bases). Trimming shortened V by 8 bases and J by 5 bases, and 15 bases separated the two germline ends. This CDR3 region has 13 residues. Germline V gene sequence: CDR1 SGHVS, CDR2 FNYEAQ. The CDR3 nucleotides are TGTGCCAGCTCTTTGGACAGCGAGACTGAAGCTTTCTTT. Amino acids: CASSLDSETEAFF.

At least ten counts were recorded for this clonotype. The chain is built from TRBV29-1 and TRBJ1-1; 7 positions match TRBD1. V lost 8 bases to trimming and J lost 11 bases; unmatched junction nucleotides: 14. Germline V gene data show CDR1 as SQVTM and CDR2 as ANQGSEA. CDR3 length equals 12 residues. CDR3 in amino acids: CSSQRGTEEAFF. Written as DNA, the CDR3 is TGCAGCTCCCAGAGGGGGACAGAGGAGGCTTTCTTT.

In its sample, this clonotype was seen a few times. The chain couples TRBV27 to TRBJ2-6; D is possibly TRBD1 (6 bases). Trimming left V 4 bases short and J 8 bases short, with 30 bases between. This CDR3 spans 20 amino acids. Germline values: CDR1 MNHEY, CDR2 SMNVEV (reference sequence). The DNA of the CDR3 is TGTGCCAGCAGTTCACGCTCCACAGGGATACTTTCCCATACCTCCAACGTCCTGACTTTC. Encoded protein: CASSSRSTGILSHTSNVLTF.

This clonotype has a handful of counts. The chain employs TRBV9 and TRBJ2-1; 10 bases are a match to TRBD1. Trimming took 4 bases from V and 8 from J; bases not matched to a gene: 9. The CDR3 loop spans 15 amino acids. CDR1 and CDR2 (germline): SGDLS, YYNGEE. In DNA, the CDR3 is TGTGCCAGCAGCCCACGGACAGGGGGGGGGGATGAGCAGTTCTTC. It is translated as CASSPRTGGGDEQFF.

The rearrangement links TRBV30 to TRBJ2-1; TRBD2 might be the D (6 bases). V was cut by 0 bases and J by 6 bases, with 15 bases left in between. Germline V gene data show CDR1 as GTSNPN and CDR2 as SVGIG (reference sequence). The CDR3 loop spans 15 amino acids. CDR3 DNA: TGTGCCTGGAGTGTCTCCCCGGGAGAAGTCAATGAGCAGTTCTTC. Translated, it gives CAWSVSPGEVNEQFF.

The chain joins TRBV7-2 to TRBJ2-1; D perhaps matches TRBD2 (6 bases). The CDR3 runs 12 residues. Trimming pared 3 bases from V and 8 bases from J, leaving 8 bases between. CDR1 and CDR2 from the germline V gene are SGHTA and FQGNSA. CDR3 loop: CASSFWGDEQFF. The CDR3 DNA reads as TGTGCCAGCAGCTTTTGGGGGGATGAGCAGTTCTTC.

Ten or more counts support this clonotype. The V call is TRBV27, the J call TRBJ2-1; D not resolved. This CDR3 has 13 residues. V was shortened by 7 bases and J by 4 bases, with 11 bases between the two germline ends. Germline V CDR1 and CDR2: MNHEY, SMNVEV (reference sequence). CDR3 sequence reads: CASKSPVYNEQFF. The CDR3, as DNA: TGTGCCAGCAAGAGCCCAGTTTACAATGAGCAGTTCTTC.

This clonotype came up a few times. The chain joins TRBV27 to TRBJ2-1; a possible D gene is TRBD2 (6 bases). V lost 6 bases, J lost 5 bases, and 26 bases lay in between. The CDR3 covers 18 residues. Germline values: CDR1 MNHEY, CDR2 SMNVEV (reference sequence). The CDR3 loop is CASRESMGTPRIHNEQFF. The CDR3 nucleotides read TGTGCCAGCAGAGAATCCATGGGGACTCCCAGGATACACAATGAGCAGTTCTTC.

This clonotype turned up a few times. The rearrangement links TRBV6-2 or TRBV6-3 to TRBJ2-7, with 9 bases lining up with TRBD1. Trimming cost V 10 bases and J 3 bases; bases outside gene matches: 7. This CDR3 region has 13 residues. Germline CDR1 reads MNHEY; CDR2 reads SVGEGT. Here the CDR3 DNA reads TGTGCCATTACCGGGACAGGGCGCTACGAGCAGTACTTC. The encoded protein is CAITGTGRYEQYF.

The gene calls are TRBV6-2 or TRBV6-3 and TRBJ2-2; weak D call: TRBD2 (6 bases). The CDR3 sequence is 21 residues long. Trimming stripped 1 base from V and 2 bases from J, with 26 bases between. Germline V gene data show CDR1 as MNHEY and CDR2 as SVGEGT. The CDR3 is CASSYFPSWTISQTNTGELFF. The DNA for the CDR3 is TGTGCCAGCAGTTACTTCCCCTCTTGGACTATATCTCAAACAAACACCGGGGAGCTGTTTTTT.

J is TRBJ1-1 and V is TRBV20-1, with D tentatively TRBD1 (6 bases). In germline, CDR1 is DFQATT, CDR2 SNEGSKA (reference sequence). The V and J ends lost 4 bases and 3 bases respectively, with 21 bases between them. The CDR3 sequence is 16 residues long. The CDR3 reads CSAKWLAGERHTEAFF. DNA for the CDR3: TGCAGTGCTAAATGGTTGGCAGGGGAGAGGCACACTGAAGCTTTCTTT.

This chain connects TRBV9 to TRBJ1-5; no definite D call. Germline loops: CDR1 SGDLS, CDR2 YYNGEE. This CDR3 comprises 14 residues. The V end lost 0 bases, the J end lost 9 bases, and 13 bases lay between the germline ends. DNA for the CDR3: TGTGCCAGCAGCGTAGGAGGAGGGAGTGGGCCCCAGCATTTT. Translated: CASSVGGGSGPQHF.

This rearrangement joins TRBV12-3 or TRBV12-4 to TRBJ1-6; D ambiguous. Trimming took 6 bases from V and 9 from J, leaving 9 bases between them. This CDR3 has 12 amino acids. CDR3 amino acids: CASSPTFSPLHF. Here the CDR3 DNA reads TGTGCCAGCAGCCCGACCTTTTCACCCCTCCACTTT.

The chain combines TRBV5-1 with TRBJ2-1, with TRBD2 matching 11 bases. Germline CDR1 reads SGHRS; CDR2 reads YFSETQ. The CDR3 has 15 residues. The V and J ends lost 5 bases and 6 bases, in that order; junction bases with no gene match: 7. The CDR3 DNA follows: TGCGCCAGCAGTAGGCTAGCGGGAGGTGGCAATGAGCAGTTCTTC. It is translated as CASSRLAGGGNEQFF.

This chain connects TRBV30 to TRBJ1-1, with a tentative D call TRBD1 (6 bases). Per the germline V gene, CDR1 is GTSNPN and CDR2 is SVGIG (reference sequence). This CDR3 is built from 13 residues. Trimming took 4 bases from V and 4 from J, leaving 13 bases between them. CDR3 amino acids: CAWTGQRGTEAFF. The CDR3 coding sequence is TGTGCCTGGACGGGACAACGAGGCACTGAAGCTTTCTTT. The complete variable domain, with remaining parts taken from reference TRBV30 and TRBJ1-1, reads SQTIHQWPATLVQPVGSPLSLECTVEGTSNPNLYWYRQAAGRGLQLLFYSVGIGQISSEVPQNLSASRPQDRQFILSSKKLLLSDSGFYLCAWTGQRGTEAFFGQGTRLTVV.

The rearrangement uses TRBV6-1 and TRBJ1-1, with TRBD1 as a possible D gene (5 bases). This CDR3 comprises 14 residues. The ends were cut back, 6 bases at V and 6 bases at J, with 17 bases in the middle. Per germline, CDR1 MNHNS and CDR2 SASEGT. The CDR3 sequence is CASSALGGTAEAFF. CDR3 coding DNA: TGTGCCAGCAGCGCCCTCGGGGGAACGGCTGAAGCTTTCTTT.

This clonotype occurred many times. The gene calls are TRBV2 and TRBJ2-5; D call uncertain. V dropped 6 bases and J dropped 2 bases, with 4 bases sitting between them. The length of the CDR3 is 11 residues. Germline loops: CDR1 SNHLY, CDR2 FYNNEI. CDR3 coding DNA: TGTGCCAGCAGACAACAAGAGACCCAGTACTTC. This codes for CASRQQETQYF.

This sequence joins TRBV3-1 and TRBJ2-7; 11 bases are a match to TRBD2. The germline CDR1 and CDR2 sequences are LGHDT and YNNKEL (reference sequence). V was clipped by 4 bases and J by 2 bases; unmatched bases: 10. The CDR3 extends over 17 amino acids. The CDR3 DNA reads as TGTGCCAGCAGCCTGGGACTAGCGGTCCACGGAACCTACGAGCAGTACTTC. Protein product: CASSLGLAVHGTYEQYF.

In its sample, this clonotype was seen many times. The chain uses TRBV11-2 and TRBJ2-3; no definite D call. Germline V CDR1 and CDR2: SGHAT, FQNNGV. The CDR3 covers 12 residues. Trimming took 3 bases from V and 5 from J, leaving 6 bases between them. The CDR3 loop is CASSFMEDTQYF. The CDR3 DNA follows: TGTGCCAGCAGCTTTATGGAAGATACGCAGTATTTT.

This clonotype was recorded many times. The rearrangement joins TRBV27 to TRBJ1-5; the D is unclear. Looked up from germline, CDR1 is MNHEY and CDR2 is SMNVEV (reference sequence). The CDR3 is made up of 12 amino acids. Trimming removed 11 bases at V and 8 bases at J, with 16 bases between. In nucleotides, the CDR3 is TGTGCCCTCGGAGGGTATACGGAGCCCCAGCATTTT. Translating gives CALGGYTEPQHF.

This clonotype has at least ten counts. The J gene is TRBJ2-1, the V gene TRBV18, with D perhaps given as TRBD1 or TRBD2 (8 bases each). CDR3 size: 17 residues. In germline, CDR1 is KGHSH, CDR2 LQKENI. Trimming pared 2 bases from V and 0 bases from J, leaving 14 bases between. This CDR3 reads CASSPRQGTSSYNEQFF. Written as DNA, the CDR3 is TGTGCCAGCTCACCAAGACAGGGGACTAGCTCCTACAATGAGCAGTTCTTC.